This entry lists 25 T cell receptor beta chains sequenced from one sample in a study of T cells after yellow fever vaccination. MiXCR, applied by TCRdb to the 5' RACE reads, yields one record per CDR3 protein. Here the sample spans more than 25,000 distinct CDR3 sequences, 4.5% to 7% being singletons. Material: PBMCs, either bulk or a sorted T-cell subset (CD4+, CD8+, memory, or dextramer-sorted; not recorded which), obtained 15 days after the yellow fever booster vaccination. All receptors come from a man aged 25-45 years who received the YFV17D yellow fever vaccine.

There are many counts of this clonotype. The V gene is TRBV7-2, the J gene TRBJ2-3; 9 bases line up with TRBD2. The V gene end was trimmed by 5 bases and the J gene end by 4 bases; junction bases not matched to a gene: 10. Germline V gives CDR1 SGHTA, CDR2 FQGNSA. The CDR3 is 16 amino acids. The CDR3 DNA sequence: TGTGCCAGCAGCCAACTTAGCGGGAGCATAGCAGATACGCAGTATTTT. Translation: CASSQLSGSIADTQYF.

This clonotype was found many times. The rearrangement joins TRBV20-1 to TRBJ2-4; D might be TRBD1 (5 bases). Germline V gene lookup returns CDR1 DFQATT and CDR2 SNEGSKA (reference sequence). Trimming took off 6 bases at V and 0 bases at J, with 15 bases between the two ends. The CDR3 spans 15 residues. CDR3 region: CSAESRALAKNIQYF. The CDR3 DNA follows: TGCAGTGCGGAGAGCAGGGCATTAGCCAAAAACATTCAGTACTTC.

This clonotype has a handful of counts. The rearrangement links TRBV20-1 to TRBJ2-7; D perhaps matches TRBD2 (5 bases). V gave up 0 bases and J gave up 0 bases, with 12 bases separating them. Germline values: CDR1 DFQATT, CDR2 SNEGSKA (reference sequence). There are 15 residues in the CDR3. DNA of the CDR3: TGCAGTGCTAGAGATCGACCGGGGAGCTCCTACGAGCAGTACTTC. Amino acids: CSARDRPGSSYEQYF.

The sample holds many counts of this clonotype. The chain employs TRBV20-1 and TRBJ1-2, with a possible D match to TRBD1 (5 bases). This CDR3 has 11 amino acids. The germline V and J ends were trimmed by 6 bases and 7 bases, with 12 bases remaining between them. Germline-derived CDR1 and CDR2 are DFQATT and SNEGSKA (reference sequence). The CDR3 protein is CSAYLGGGYTF. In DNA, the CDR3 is TGCAGTGCCTACCTGGGGGGTGGCTACACCTTC.

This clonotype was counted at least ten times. CDR3 sequence reads: CASSNPWRAGTIYEQYF. The DNA for the CDR3 is TGTGCCAGCAGCAACCCCTGGCGGGCAGGGACCATCTACGAGCAGTACTTC. This chain uses TRBV7-6 with TRBJ2-7; D tentatively reads TRBD1 or TRBD2 (5 bases each). The CDR3 runs to 17 residues. CDR1 SGHVS and CDR2 FNYEAQ come from the germline V gene. Trimming took off 5 bases at V and 3 bases at J, with 23 bases between the two ends.

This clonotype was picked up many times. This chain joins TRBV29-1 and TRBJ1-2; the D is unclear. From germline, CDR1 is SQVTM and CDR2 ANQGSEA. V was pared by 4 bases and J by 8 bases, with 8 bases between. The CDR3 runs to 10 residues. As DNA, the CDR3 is TGCAGCGTTGGTACAGACGGCTACACCTTC. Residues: CSVGTDGYTF.

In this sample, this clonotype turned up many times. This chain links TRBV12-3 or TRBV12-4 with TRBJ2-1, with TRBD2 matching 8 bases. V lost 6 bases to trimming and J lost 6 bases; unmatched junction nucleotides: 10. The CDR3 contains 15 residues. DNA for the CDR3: TGTGCCAGCAGCCAAAGCGGGAGTGGGGGCAATGAGCAGTTCTTC. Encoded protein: CASSQSGSGGNEQFF.

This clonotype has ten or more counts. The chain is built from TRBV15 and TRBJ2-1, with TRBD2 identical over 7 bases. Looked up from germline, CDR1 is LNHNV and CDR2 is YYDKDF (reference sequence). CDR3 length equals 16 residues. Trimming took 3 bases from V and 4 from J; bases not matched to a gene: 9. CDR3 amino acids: CATSRTLAENYNEQFF. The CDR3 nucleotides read TGTGCCACCAGCAGGACCCTAGCGGAGAATTACAATGAGCAGTTCTTC.

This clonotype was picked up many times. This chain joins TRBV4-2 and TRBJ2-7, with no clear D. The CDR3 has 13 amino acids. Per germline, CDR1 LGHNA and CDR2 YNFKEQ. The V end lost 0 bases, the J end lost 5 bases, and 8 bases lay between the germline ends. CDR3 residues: CASSQERLDEQYF. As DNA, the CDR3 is TGTGCCAGCAGCCAAGAGAGGCTAGACGAGCAGTACTTC.

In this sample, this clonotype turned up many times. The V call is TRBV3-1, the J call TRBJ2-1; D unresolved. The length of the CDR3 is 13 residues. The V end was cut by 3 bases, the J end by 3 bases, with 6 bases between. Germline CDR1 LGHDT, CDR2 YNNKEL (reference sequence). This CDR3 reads CASSHLLYNEQFF. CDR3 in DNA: TGTGCCAGCAGCCATTTACTCTACAATGAGCAGTTCTTC.

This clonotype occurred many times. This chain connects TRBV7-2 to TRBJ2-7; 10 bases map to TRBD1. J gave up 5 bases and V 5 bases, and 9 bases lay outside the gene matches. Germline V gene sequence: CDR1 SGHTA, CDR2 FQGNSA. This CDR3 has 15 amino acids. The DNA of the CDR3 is TGTGCCAGCAGCCGAGACAGGGGGCTTAGTCACGAGCAGTACTTC. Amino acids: CASSRDRGLSHEQYF.

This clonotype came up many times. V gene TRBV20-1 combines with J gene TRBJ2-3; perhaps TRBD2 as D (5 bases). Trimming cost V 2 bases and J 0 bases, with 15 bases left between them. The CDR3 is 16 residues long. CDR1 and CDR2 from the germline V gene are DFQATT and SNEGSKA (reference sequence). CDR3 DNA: TGCAGTGCTAGAAGTCGGACTCGACTCAGCACAGATACGCAGTATTTT. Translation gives CSARSRTRLSTDTQYF.

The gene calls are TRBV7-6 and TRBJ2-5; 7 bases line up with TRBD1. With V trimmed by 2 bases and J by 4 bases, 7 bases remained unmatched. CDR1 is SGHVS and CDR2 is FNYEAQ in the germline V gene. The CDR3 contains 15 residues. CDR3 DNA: TGTGCCAGCAGCTTACCAAGGACAGGTTCAGAGACCCAGTACTTC. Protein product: CASSLPRTGSETQYF.

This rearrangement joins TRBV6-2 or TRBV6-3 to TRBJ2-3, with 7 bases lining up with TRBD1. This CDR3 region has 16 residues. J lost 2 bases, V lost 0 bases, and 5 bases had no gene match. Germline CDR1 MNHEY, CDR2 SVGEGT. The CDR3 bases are TGTGCCAGCAGTTACTCACCGGGACAGTACACAGATACGCAGTATTTT. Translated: CASSYSPGQYTDTQYF.

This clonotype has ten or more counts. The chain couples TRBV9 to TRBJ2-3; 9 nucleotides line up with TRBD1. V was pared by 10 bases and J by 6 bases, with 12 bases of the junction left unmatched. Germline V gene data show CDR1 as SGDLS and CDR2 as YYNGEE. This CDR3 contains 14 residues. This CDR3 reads CAGSRGQGPDTQYF. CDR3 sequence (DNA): TGTGCCGGTTCTAGGGGACAGGGCCCCGATACGCAGTATTTT.

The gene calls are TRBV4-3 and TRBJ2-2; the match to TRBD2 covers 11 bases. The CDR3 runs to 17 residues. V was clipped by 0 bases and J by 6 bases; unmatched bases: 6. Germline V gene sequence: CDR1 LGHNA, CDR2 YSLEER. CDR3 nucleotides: TGCGCCAGCAGCCAAGAAACACTAGCGGGAGTGGCCGGGGAGCTGTTTTTT. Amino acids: CASSQETLAGVAGELFF.

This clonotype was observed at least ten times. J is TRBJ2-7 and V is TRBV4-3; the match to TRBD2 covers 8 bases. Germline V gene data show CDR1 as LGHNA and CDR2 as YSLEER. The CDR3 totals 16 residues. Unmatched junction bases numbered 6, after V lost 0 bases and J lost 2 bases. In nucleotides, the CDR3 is TGCGCCAGCAGCCAAGATGGGGGGGGACTAGCCTACGAGCAGTACTTC. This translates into CASSQDGGGLAYEQYF.

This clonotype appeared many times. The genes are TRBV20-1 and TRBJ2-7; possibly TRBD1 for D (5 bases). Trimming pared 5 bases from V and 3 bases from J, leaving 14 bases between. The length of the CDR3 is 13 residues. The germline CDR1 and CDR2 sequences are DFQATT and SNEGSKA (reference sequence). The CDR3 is CSAAQGNGYEQYF. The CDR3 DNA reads TGCAGTGCTGCCCAGGGAAATGGCTACGAGCAGTACTTC.

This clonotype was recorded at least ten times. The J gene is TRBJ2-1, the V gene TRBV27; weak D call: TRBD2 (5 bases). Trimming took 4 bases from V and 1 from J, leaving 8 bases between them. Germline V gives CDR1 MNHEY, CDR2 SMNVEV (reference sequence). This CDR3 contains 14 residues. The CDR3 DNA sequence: TGTGCCAGCAGTTATGAGGGTTCCTACAATGAGCAGTTCTTC. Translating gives CASSYEGSYNEQFF.

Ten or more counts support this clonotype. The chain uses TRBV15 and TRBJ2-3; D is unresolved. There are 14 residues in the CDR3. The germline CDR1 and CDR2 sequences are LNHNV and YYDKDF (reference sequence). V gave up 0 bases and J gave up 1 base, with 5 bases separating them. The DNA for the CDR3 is TGTGCCACCAGCAGAGATCTCGGCACAGATACGCAGTATTTT. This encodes CATSRDLGTDTQYF.

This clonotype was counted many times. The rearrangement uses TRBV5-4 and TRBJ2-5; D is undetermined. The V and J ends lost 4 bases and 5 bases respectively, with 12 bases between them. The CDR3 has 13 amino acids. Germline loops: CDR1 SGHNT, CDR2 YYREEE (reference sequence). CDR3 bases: TGTGCCAGCAGCGTGAACGGCCCGGAGACCCAGTACTTC. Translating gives CASSVNGPETQYF.

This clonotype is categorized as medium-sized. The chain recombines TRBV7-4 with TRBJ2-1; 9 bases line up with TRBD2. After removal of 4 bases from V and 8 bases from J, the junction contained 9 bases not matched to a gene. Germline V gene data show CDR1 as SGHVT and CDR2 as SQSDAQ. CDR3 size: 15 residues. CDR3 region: CASSSNIAGVDEQFF. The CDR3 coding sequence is TGTGCCAGCAGCTCGAACATAGCGGGAGTGGATGAGCAGTTCTTC.

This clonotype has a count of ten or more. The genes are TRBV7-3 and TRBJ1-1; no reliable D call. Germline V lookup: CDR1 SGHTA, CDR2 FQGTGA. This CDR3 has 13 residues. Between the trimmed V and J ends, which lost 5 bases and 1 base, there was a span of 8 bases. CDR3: CASSRGGNTEAFF. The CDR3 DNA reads TGTGCCAGCAGCCGTGGAGGGAACACTGAAGCTTTCTTT.

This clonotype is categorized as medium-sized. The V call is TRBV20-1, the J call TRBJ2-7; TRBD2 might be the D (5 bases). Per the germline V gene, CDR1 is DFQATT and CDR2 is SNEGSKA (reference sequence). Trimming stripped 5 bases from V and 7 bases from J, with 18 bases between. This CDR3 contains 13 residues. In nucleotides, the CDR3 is TGCAGTGCTCCCGAGGGAACCCTGGATGAGCAGTACTTC. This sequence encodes CSAPEGTLDEQYF.

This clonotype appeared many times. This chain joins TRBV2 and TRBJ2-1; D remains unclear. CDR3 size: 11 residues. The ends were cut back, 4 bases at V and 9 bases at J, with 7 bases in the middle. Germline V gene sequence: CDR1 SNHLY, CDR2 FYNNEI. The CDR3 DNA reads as TGTGCCAGCAGTGGGAGAGTTGAGCAGTTCTTC. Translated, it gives CASSGRVEQFF. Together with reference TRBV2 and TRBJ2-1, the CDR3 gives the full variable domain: EPEVTQTPSHQVTQMGQEVILRCVPISNHLYFYWYRQILGQKVEFLVSFYNNEISEKSEIFDDQFSVERPDGSNFTLKIRSTKLEDSAMYFCASSGRVEQFFGPGTRLTVL.